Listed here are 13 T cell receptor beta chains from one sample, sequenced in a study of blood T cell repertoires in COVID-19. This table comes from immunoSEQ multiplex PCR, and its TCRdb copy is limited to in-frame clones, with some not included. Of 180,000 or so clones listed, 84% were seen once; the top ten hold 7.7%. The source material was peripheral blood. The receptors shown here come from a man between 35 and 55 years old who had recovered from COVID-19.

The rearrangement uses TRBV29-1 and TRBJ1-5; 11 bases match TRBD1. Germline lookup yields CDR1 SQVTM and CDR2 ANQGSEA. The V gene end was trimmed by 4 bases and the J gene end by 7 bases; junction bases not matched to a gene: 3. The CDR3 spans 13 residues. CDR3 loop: CSVVGTGGQPQHF. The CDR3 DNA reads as TGCAGCGTTGTAGGGACAGGGGGACAGCCCCAGCATTTT.

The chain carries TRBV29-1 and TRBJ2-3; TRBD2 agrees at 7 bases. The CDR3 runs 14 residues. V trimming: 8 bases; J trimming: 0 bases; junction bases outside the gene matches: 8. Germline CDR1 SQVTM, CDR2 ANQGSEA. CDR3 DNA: TGCAGCACCCCGGGGCGGGAGAGCACAGATACGCAGTATTTT. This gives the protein CSTPGRESTDTQYF.

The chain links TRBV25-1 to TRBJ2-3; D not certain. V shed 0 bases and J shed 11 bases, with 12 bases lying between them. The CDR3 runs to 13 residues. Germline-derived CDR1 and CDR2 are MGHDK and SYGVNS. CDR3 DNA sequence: TGTGCCAGCAGTGAATATTTGCAGTCTGGGCAGTATTTT. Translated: CASSEYLQSGQYF.

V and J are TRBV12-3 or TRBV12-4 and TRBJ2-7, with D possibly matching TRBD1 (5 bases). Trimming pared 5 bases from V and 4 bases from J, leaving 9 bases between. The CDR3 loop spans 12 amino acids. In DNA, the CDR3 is TGTGCCAGCAGTCCAGACAGATACGAGCAGTACTTC. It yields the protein CASSPDRYEQYF.

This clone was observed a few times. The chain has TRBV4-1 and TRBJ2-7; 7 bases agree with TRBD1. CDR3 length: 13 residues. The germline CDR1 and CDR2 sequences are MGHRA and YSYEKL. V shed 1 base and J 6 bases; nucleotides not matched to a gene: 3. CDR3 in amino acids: CASSQGTGLEQYF. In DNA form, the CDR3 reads TGCGCCAGCAGCCAAGGGACAGGCCTCGAGCAGTACTTC.

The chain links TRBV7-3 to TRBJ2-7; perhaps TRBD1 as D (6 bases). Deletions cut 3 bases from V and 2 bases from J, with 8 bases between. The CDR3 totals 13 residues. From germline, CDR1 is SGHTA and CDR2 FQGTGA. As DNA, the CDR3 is TGTGCCAGCAGCTTGGGGGCCACCTACGAGCAGTACTTC. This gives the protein CASSLGATYEQYF.

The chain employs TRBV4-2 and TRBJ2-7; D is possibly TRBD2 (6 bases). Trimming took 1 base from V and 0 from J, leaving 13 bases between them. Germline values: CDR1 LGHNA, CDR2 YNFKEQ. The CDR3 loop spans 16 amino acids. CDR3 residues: CASSQGAGIDSYEQYF. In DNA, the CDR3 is TGTGCCAGCAGCCAAGGGGCGGGAATCGACTCCTACGAGCAGTACTTC.

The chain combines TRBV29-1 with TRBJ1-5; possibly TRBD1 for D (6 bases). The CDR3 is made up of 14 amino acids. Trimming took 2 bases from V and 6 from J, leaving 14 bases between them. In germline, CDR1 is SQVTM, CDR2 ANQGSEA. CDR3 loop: CSVEMWGQCQPQHF. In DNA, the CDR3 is TGCAGCGTTGAAATGTGGGGACAATGTCAGCCCCAGCATTTT.

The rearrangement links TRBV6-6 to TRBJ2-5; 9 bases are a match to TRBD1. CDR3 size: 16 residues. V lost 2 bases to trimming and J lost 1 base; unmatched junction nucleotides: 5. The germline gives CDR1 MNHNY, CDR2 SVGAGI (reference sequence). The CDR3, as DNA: TGTGCCAGCAGTTACCTGACAGGGGGACCCCAAGAGACCCAGTACTTC. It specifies CASSYLTGGPQETQYF.

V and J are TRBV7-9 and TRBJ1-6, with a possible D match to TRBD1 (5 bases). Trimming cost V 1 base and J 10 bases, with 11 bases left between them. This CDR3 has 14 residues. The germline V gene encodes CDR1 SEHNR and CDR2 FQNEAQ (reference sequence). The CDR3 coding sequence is TGTGCCAGCAGCTTAGGGGGGGTTGGCTCACCCCTCCACTTT. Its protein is CASSLGGVGSPLHF.

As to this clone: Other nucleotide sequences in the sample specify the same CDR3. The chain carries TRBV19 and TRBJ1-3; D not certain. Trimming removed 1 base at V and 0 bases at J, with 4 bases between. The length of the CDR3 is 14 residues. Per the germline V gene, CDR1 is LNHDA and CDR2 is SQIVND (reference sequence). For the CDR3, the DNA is TGTGCCAGTAGTATAGGCGGCTCTGGAAACACCATATATTTT. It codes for CASSIGGSGNTIYF.

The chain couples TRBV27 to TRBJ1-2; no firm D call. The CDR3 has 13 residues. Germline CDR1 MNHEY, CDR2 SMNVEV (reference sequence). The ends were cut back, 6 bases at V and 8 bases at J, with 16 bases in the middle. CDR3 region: CASSVGRDKGYTF. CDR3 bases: TGTGCCAGCAGCGTTGGTAGAGACAAGGGCTACACCTTC.

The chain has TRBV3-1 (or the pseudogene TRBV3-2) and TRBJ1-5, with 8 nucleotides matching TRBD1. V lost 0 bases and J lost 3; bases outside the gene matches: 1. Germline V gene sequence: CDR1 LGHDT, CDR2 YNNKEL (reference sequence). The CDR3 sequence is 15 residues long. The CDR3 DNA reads TGTGCCAGCAGCCAAGACAGGGGGCACAATCAGCCCCAGCATTTT. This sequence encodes CASSQDRGHNQPQHF.